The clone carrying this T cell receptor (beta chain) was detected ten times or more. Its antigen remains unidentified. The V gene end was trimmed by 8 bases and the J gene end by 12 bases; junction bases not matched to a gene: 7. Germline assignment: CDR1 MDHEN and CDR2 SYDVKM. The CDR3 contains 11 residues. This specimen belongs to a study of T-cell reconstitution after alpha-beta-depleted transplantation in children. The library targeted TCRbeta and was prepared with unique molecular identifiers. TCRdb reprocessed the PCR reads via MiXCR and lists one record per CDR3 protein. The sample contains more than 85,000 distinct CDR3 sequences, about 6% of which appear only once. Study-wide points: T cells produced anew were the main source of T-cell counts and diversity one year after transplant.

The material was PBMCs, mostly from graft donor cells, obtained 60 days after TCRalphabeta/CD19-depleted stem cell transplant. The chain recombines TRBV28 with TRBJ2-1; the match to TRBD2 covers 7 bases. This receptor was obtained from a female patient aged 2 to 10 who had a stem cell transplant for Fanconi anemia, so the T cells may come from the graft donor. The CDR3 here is CASLAWGGQFF. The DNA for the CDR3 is TGTGCCAGCCTTGCATGGGGGGGGCAGTTCTTC.